This TCR beta chain came from a study of cytomegalovirus exposure and HLA in healthy donors. With 7 bases clipped from V and 2 bases from J, the junction kept 8 bases outside the gene matches. The CDR3 consists of 15 residues. Germline CDR1 and CDR2: PRHDT and FYEKMQ (reference sequence). Use of 60 Vbeta and 13 Jbeta primers characterized the PCR. The method was immunoSEQ multiplex PCR; TCRdb's version includes in-frame clones alone and lacks a portion of them. The sample has around 160,000 clones, about 77% seen once. The donors (healthy individuals) were bone marrow donors. The rearrangement links TRBV13 to TRBJ2-7; 10 bases fit TRBD1. The clonotype originates from a woman aged 40 to 50 in good health and CMV-seropositive. The sequencing input was PBMCs. The CDR3 reads CASTSKDRGAYEQYF. The DNA for the CDR3 is TGTGCCAGCACCTCCAAGGACAGGGGGGCCTACGAGCAGTACTTC.